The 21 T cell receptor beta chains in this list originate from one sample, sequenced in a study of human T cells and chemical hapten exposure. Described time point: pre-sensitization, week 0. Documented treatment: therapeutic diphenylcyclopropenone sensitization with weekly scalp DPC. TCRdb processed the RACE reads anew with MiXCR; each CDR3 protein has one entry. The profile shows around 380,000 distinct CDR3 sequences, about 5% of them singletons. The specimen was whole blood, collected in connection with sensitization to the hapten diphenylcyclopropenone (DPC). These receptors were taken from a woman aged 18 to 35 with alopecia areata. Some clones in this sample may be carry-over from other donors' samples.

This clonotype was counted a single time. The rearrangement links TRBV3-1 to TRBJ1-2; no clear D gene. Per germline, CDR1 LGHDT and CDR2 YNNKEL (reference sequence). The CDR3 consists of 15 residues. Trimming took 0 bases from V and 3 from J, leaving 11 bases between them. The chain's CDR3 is CASSQDGLAYYGYTF. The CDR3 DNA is TGTGCCAGCAGCCAAGATGGGTTAGCTTACTATGGCTACACCTTC.

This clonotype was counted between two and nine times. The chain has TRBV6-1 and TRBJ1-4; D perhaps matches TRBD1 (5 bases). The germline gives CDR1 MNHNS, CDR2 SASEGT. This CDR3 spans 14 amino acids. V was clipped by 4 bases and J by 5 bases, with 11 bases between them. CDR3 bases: TGTGCCAGCAGTGGACAGCTACCAAATGAAAAACTGTTTTTT. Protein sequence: CASSGQLPNEKLFF.

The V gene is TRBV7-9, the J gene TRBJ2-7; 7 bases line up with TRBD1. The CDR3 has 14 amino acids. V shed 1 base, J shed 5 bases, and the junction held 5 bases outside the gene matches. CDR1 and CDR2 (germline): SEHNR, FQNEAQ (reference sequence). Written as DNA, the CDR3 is TGTGCCAGCAGCTTAGGACAGGGCTTCAACGAGCAGTACTTC. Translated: CASSLGQGFNEQYF.

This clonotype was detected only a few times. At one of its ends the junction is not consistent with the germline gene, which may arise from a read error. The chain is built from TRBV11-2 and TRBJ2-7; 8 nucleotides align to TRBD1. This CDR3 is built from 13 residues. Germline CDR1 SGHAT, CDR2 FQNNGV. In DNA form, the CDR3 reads TGTGCTAGCAGGGGGCGCAGCCGGGGCGAGCAGTACTTC. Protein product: CASRGRSRGEQYF.

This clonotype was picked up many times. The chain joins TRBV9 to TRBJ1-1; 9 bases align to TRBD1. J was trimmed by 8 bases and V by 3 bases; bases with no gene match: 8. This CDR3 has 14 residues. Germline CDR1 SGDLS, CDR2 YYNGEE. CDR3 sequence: CASSEGPGQGEAFF. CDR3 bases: TGTGCCAGCAGCGAGGGACCGGGACAGGGCGAAGCTTTCTTT. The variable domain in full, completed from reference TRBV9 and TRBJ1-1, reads DSGVTQTPKHLITATGQRVTLRCSPRSGDLSVYWYQQSLDQGLQFLIQYYNGEERAKGNILERFSAQQFPDLHSELNLSSLELGDSALYFCASSEGPGQGEAFFGQGTRLTVV.

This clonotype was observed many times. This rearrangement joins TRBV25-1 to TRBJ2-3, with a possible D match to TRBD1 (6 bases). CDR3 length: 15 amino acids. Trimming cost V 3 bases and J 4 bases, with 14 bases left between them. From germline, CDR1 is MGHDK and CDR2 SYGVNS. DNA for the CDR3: TGTGCCAGCAGTGACCAGTACAGGGCGGCAGATACGCAGTATTTT. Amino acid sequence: CASSDQYRAADTQYF.

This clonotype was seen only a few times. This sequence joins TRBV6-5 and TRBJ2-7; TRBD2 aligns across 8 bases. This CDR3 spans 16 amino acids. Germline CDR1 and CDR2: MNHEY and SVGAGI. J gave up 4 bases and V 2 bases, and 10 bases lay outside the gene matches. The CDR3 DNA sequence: TGTGCCAGCAGTTACGTAGCGGGGAACCCCGATTACGAGCAGTACTTC. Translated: CASSYVAGNPDYEQYF.

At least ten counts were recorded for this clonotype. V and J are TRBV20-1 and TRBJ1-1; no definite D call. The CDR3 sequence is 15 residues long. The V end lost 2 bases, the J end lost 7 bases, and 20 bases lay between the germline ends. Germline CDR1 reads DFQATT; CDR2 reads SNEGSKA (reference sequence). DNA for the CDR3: TGCAGTGCTAGAAGTCTACGGGGAAGACAACTTGAAGCTTTCTTT. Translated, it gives CSARSLRGRQLEAFF.

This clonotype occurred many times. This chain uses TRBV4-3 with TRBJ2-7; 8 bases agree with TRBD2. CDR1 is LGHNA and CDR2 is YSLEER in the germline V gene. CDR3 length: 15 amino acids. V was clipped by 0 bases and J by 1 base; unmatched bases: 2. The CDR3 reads CASSQETSESYEQYF. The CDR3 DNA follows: TGCGCCAGCAGCCAAGAGACTAGCGAGTCCTACGAGCAGTACTTC.

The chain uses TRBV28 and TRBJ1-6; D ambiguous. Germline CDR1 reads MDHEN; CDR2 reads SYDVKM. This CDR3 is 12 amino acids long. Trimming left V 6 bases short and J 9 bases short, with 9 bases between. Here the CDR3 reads CASSPQSSPLHF. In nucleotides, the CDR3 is TGTGCCAGCAGCCCTCAATCTTCACCCCTCCACTTT. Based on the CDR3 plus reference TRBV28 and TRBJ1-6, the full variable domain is DVKVTQSSRYLVKRTGEKVFLECVQDMDHENMFWYRQDPGLGLRLIYFSYDVKMKEKGDIPEGYSVSREKKERFSLILESASTNQTSMYLCASSPQSSPLHFGNGTRLTVT.

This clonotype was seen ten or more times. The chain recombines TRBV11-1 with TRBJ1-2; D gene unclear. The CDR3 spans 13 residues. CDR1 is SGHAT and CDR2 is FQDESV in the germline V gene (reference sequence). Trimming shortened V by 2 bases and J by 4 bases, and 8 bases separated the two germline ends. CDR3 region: CASSLYGSYGYTF. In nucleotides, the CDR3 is TGTGCCAGCAGCTTATACGGCAGCTATGGCTACACCTTC.

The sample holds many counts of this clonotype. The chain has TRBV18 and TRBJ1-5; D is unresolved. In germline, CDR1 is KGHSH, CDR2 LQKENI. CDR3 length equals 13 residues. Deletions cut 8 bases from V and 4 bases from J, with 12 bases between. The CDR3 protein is CASSPEGNQPQHF. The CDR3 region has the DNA TGTGCCAGCAGCCCAGAAGGGAATCAGCCCCAGCATTTT.

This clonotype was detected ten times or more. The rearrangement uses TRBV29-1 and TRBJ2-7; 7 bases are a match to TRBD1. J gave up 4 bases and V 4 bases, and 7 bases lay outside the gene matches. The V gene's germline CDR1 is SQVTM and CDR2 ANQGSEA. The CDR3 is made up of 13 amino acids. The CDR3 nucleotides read TGCAGCGTTGTCGACAGGGCTGTTTACGAGCAGTACTTC. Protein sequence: CSVVDRAVYEQYF.

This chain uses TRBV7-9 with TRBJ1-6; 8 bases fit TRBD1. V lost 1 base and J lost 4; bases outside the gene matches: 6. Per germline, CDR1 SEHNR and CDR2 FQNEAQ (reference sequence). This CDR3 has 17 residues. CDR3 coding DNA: TGTGCCAGCAGCTTAGAAGGCGGACAGGGTTATAATTCACCCCTCCACTTT. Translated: CASSLEGGQGYNSPLHF.

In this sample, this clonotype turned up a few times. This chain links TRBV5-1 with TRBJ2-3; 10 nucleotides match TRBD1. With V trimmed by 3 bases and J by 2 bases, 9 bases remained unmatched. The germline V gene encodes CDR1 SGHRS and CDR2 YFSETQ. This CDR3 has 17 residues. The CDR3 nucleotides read TGCGCCAGCAGCTCGCTGCCCGGGACAGGGGACACAGATACGCAGTATTTT. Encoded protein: CASSSLPGTGDTDTQYF.

This CDR3 is CSVARGGPNEQFF. The CDR3 DNA reads as TGCAGCGTTGCCCGGGGGGGCCCCAATGAGCAGTTCTTC. The chain links TRBV29-1 to TRBJ2-1; 8 nucleotides agree with TRBD2. V dropped 4 bases and J dropped 6; count of bases not matched to a gene: 5. CDR3 length: 13 residues. Per germline, CDR1 SQVTM and CDR2 ANQGSEA.

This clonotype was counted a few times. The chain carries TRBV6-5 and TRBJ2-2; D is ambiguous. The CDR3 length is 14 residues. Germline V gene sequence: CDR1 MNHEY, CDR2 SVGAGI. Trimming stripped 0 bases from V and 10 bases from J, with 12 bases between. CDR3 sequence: CASSYSNRAEELFF. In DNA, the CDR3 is TGTGCCAGCAGTTACTCGAATCGGGCCGAGGAGCTGTTTTTT.

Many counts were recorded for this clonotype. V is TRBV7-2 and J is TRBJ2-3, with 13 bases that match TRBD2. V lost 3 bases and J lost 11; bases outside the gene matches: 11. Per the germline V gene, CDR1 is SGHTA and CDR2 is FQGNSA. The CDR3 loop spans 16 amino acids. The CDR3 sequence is CASSFILAGGPAEQYF. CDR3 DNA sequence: TGTGCCAGCAGCTTCATACTAGCGGGGGGGCCCGCGGAGCAGTATTTT. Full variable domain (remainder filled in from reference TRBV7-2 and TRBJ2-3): GAGVSQSPSNKVTEKGKDVELRCDPISGHTALYWYRQSLGQGLEFLIYFQGNSAPDKSGLPSDRFSAERTGGSVSTLTIQRTQQEDSAVYLCASSFILAGGPAEQYFGPGTRLTVL.

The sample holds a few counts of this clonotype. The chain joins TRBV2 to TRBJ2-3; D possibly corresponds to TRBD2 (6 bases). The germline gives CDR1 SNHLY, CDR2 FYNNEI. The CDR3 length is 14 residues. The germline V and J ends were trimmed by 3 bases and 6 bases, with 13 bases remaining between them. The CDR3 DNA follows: TGTGCCAGCAGTGATATTGCGGGGTACGATACGCAGTATTTT. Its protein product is CASSDIAGYDTQYF.

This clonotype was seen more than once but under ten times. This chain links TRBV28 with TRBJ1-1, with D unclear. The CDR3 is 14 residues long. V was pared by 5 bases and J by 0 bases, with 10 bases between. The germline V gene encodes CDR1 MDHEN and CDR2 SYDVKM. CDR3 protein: CASSAGPMNTEAFF. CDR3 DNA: TGTGCCAGCAGTGCGGGTCCCATGAACACTGAAGCTTTCTTT.

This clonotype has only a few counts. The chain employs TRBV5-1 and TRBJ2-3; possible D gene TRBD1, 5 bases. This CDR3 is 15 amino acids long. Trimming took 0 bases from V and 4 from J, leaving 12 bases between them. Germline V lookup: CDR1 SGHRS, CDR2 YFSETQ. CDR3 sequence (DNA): TGCGCCAGCAGCTTGGCTGCAGGGTTTGCAGATACGCAGTATTTT. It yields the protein CASSLAAGFADTQYF.